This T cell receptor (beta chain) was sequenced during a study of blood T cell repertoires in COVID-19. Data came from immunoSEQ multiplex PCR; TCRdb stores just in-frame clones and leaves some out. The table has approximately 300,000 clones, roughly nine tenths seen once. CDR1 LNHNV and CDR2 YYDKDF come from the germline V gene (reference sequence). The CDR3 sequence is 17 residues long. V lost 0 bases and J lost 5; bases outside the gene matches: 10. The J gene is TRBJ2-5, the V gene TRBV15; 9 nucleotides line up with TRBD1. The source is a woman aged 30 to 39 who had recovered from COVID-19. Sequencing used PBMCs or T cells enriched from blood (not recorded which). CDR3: CATSRDLTGGAWETQYF. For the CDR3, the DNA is TGTGCCACCAGCAGAGACCTAACAGGGGGCGCATGGGAGACCCAGTACTTC. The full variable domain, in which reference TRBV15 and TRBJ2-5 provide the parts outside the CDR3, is DAMVIQNPRYQVTQFGKPVTLSCSQTLNHNVMYWYQQKSSQAPKLLFHYYDKDFNNEADTPDNFQSRRPNTSFCFLDIRSPGLGDTAMYLCATSRDLTGGAWETQYFGPGTRLLVL.